This T cell receptor (beta chain) was documented in a study of OX40 agonist ivuxolimab in advanced cancers. Study-level background: Ivuxolimab was a fully human IgG2 agonistic monoclonal antibody targeting the costimulatory receptor OX40 (CD134). Intravenous ivuxolimab was administered to patients every 2 weeks at six dose levels: 0.01, 0.1, 0.3, 1.5, 3 and 10 mg/kg. Of the roughly 54 dose-escalation patients, hepatocellular carcinoma was present in around 19, melanoma in about 15, renal cell carcinoma in 9 and head and neck cancer in 9. In the dose-escalation cohort, 82.7% of patients were male, and the mean age was roughly 60 years, with a range of about 23 to 80. Prior anti-PD-1, anti-PD-L1 or anti-CTLA-4 therapy was permitted, and checkpoint inhibitors had been received by about two fifths of dose-escalation patients. Partial responses occurred in three dose-escalation patients: two with cutaneous melanoma and one with hepatocellular carcinoma. The purpose of peripheral TCRbeta sequencing was to test whether ivuxolimab changed TCR sequence diversity and led to clonal T-cell expansion. The paper covers the monotherapy dose-escalation part of the phase I ivuxolimab trial, which included N of about 50 patients.

Taken from the germline V gene, the CDR1 and CDR2 loops are SGHRS and YFSETQ. Trimming takes 0 bases from V and 1 base from J, and the germline ends sit 7 bases apart. Including the terminal cysteine and phenylalanine, the CDR3 comprises 14 residues. Of all the DNA, just the CDR3 is kept, 42 bases in frame from base 1. The research as a whole found: In partial responders in the 0.1-3.0 mg/kg groups, normalized peripheral clonal expansion was found to be among the lowest, especially among CD8+ T cells. At doses of 0.1 to 3.0 mg/kg, clonal expansion of both CD4+ and CD8+ T cells in blood was seen between baseline and week 6. On average, CD8+ T cells showed more expanded clones than CD4+ T cells after ivuxolimab. Low levels of normalized T-cell clonal expansion were also shown by some nonresponding patients. Antigen specificity was not determined for the clonally expanded peripheral T cells.

For sequencing of the TCRbeta CDR3 region, genomic DNA was extracted from the sorted cells. The immunoSEQ Assay was used for sequencing of TCRbeta CDR3 regions. This is the immuneACCESS table as TCRdb keeps it, with only in-frame sequences that have V and J called. A part of the clones is gone; compared with another copy, unresolved V genes explain less than half, and the rest is unexplained. In all, the sample holds 55,000 to 70,000 clones, and about 83% of those were seen once. Roughly 4.4% of the sample is in the top ten clones. The trial excluded patients who had a history of autoimmune disease or who were on systemic immunosuppression. Peripheral blood for TCR sequencing was drawn from every dose cohort at baseline, at cycle 4 day 1 and at cycle 7 day 1. The samples were taken from a phase I, first-in-human, multicenter, open-label dose-escalation trial of ivuxolimab. Adults with locally advanced or metastatic head and neck squamous cell, hepatocellular, melanoma or renal cell carcinoma were enrolled in the trial. Before TCR sequencing, CD4+ and CD8+ T cells were separately sorted from peripheral blood.

Notes on this clone: The specificity of this receptor is unknown. Base qualities are missing; no much larger clone stands one base away.

This sample comprised CD4+ or CD8+ T cells sorted from blood, obtained in a trial of the OX40 agonist ivuxolimab. The sequence joins TRBV5-1 to TRBJ1-1; the D gene identity is not certain. This receptor was taken from an adult with an advanced solid tumor such as melanoma, head and neck, liver or kidney cancer. The CDR3 sequence is CASSLVVGNTEAFF. The DNA sequence is given as TGCGCCAGCAGCTTGGTCGTCGGGAACACTGAAGCTTTCTTT.